This T cell receptor (beta chain) was captured in a study of control samples from healthy donors and cancer patients. Deletions cut 3 bases from V and 0 bases from J, with 18 bases between. Per the germline V gene, CDR1 is DFQATT and CDR2 is SNEGSKA (reference sequence). This CDR3 is built from 17 residues. The table came from immunoSEQ multiplex PCR; TCRdb's copy has only in-frame clones and leaves some out. The table lists approximately 170,000 clones, around 95% of them singletons. The source of this sequence is a woman aged 55-70 years in good health. The chain combines TRBV20-1 with TRBJ1-5, with TRBD1 as a possible D gene (5 bases). The specimen sequenced was blood. The CDR3 nucleotides read TGCAGTGCTAGTGCGGGGGGGTCCGCGTATAGCAATCAGCCCCAGCATTTT. Translation: CSASAGGSAYSNQPQHF.